This T cell receptor (beta chain) was profiled in a study of CD8 T cells in ankylosing spondylitis. This clonotype was seen ten or more times. TCRdb re-called the 5' RACE reads with MiXCR, one entry per CDR3 protein. The sample carries tens of thousands of distinct CDR3 sequences, around 2.9% recorded once. The CDR3 contains 16 residues. Losses at the gene ends were 2 bases for V and 4 bases for J; bases not matched to a gene: 11. CDR1 is SGDLS and CDR2 is YYNGEE in the germline V gene. Sequenced input: blood, either unsorted or a sorted T cell fraction (not recorded which). The chain employs TRBV9 and TRBJ2-5, with 7 bases matching TRBD2. The source is a male donor with ankylosing spondylitis or in good health (not recorded which). For the CDR3, the DNA is TGTGCCAGCAGCGTCACGGGAGGATCGGGGTCAGAGACCCAGTACTTC. Translated, it gives CASSVTGGSGSETQYF.